Each of the 4 T cell receptor beta chains below was sequenced from the same sample in a study of blood T cell repertoires in COVID-19. Data came from immunoSEQ multiplex PCR; TCRdb stores just in-frame clones and leaves some out. This repertoire shows fewer than 150,000 clones, 84% found once; its top ten account for over 7.5%. The sequencing sample was made of peripheral blood. Source of these receptors: a woman of 80 years or more in a cohort sampled during active or convalescent COVID-19.

CDR3 nucleotides: TGTGCCAGCAGCTTGCCGGACGGGAACAATGAGCAGTTCTTC. It translates to CASSLPDGNNEQFF. The rearrangement links TRBV5-4 to TRBJ2-1, with D possibly TRBD2 on 5 matching bases. CDR3 length: 14 amino acids. Per the germline V gene, CDR1 is SGHNT and CDR2 is YYREEE (reference sequence). The V gene lost 1 base and the J gene lost 5 bases, with 10 bases spanning the gap.

The V and J genes are TRBV2 and TRBJ2-5; TRBD1 might be the D (5 bases). V lost 7 bases, J lost 1 base, and 10 bases lay in between. CDR3 length: 13 residues. Germline lookup yields CDR1 SNHLY and CDR2 FYNNEI. CDR3 DNA: TGTGCCAGCACGAGACAGACCCAAGAGACCCAGTACTTC. It translates to CASTRQTQETQYF.

The rearrangement uses TRBV7-2 and TRBJ1-2; 10 nucleotides line up with TRBD1. From germline, CDR1 is SGHTA and CDR2 FQGNSA. The trim removed 5 bases at V and 8 bases at J, leaving 5 bases unmatched. The CDR3 totals 13 residues. The DNA of the CDR3 is TGTGCCAGCAGCAAAGACAGGGGGCTCGGCTACACCTTC. Its protein product is CASSKDRGLGYTF.

The chain has TRBV9 and TRBJ2-5; 10 bases map to TRBD2. The CDR3 length is 16 residues. Germline trimming cut 1 base from V and 4 bases from J; bases unmatched to any gene: 7. In germline, CDR1 is SGDLS, CDR2 YYNGEE. The CDR3 reads CASSVLAGGPRETQYF. Here the CDR3 DNA reads TGTGCCAGCAGCGTATTAGCGGGGGGACCGCGAGAGACCCAGTACTTC.